This T cell receptor beta chain was sequenced in a study of T cell responses to AZD1222 COVID-19 vaccine. Study outcomes and limitations: The donor cohort was predominantly white British with a female majority, and clonal diversity may have been underestimated. Regions left unmutated in variants are reportedly the target of nearly half of spike-specific TCRs.

Details on this clone: The antigen remains unidentified.

The table came from immunoSEQ multiplex PCR; TCRdb's copy has only in-frame clones and leaves some out. The data show 130,000 or so clones, with 94% seen just once and under 7.5% held by the top ten. CDR3 size: 15 residues. The germline gives CDR1 SGHNT, CDR2 YENEEA. Trimming pared 3 bases from V and 6 bases from J, leaving 12 bases between. The sample here was peripheral blood, taken on day 0 of AZD1222 vaccination. This receptor was taken from an adult in good health. The gene calls are TRBV11-3 and TRBJ1-6, with a possible D match to TRBD1 (6 bases). CDR3 DNA sequence: TGTGCCAGCAGCTTGACGGGACAAAGTAATTCACCCCTCCACTTT. Its protein is CASSLTGQSNSPLHF.